This note documents a single T cell receptor (beta chain) sequence. Its cognate antigen is unknown. There are 13 residues in the CDR3. The germline gives CDR1 SEHNR, CDR2 FQNEAQ (reference sequence). The ends were cut back, 5 bases at V and 2 bases at J, with 4 bases in the middle. As the template, RNA transcripts were used to amplify TCR beta CDR3 regions. The workflow started with a first-round RT-PCR run with HTBI primers and then moved on to a second-round multiplex PCR. TCRdb called the multiplex PCR reads again in MiXCR, with one record for every CDR3 protein. The sample comprises over 650,000 distinct CDR3 sequences, about 38% of which are singletons, and under 3.5% rests with the top ten. These data are taken from a study of Graves' ophthalmopathy and Graves' hyperthyroidism. Study-wide findings and caveats: Ophthalmopathy could be told apart from stable hyperthyroidism by a 13-signature model (about 88% sensitivity, roughly 81% specificity). Ophthalmopathy progression was predicted with around 71% sensitivity and 72.22% specificity.

The sequencing input was peripheral blood. This receptor was taken from an adult man with Graves' ophthalmopathy. The V gene is TRBV7-9, the J gene TRBJ1-6; D is undetermined. The CDR3 nucleotides are TGTGCCAGCAGCATAACCTATAATTCACCCCTCCACTTT. Residues: CASSITYNSPLHF. Drawing the rest from reference TRBV7-9 and TRBJ1-6, the complete variable domain is DTGVSQNPRHKITKRGQNVTFRCDPISEHNRLYWYRQTLGQGPEFLTYFQNEAQLEKSRLLSDRFSAERPKGSFSTLEIQRTEQGDSAMYLCASSITYNSPLHFGNGTRLTVT.